The T cell receptor beta chain under discussion was sequenced for a study of blood T cell repertoires in COVID-19. The germline gives CDR1 SGDLS, CDR2 YYNGEE. The CDR3 consists of 15 residues. The V gene end was trimmed by 3 bases and the J gene end by 7 bases; junction bases not matched to a gene: 7. Under the authors' procedure: It was from reference gene primer amplification that nucleated cell counts were estimated. Sequenced by immunoSEQ multiplex PCR; TCRdb stores in-frame clones only, minus some. Clonal size and the V and J genes are those of that table, whereas D and trimming came from the DNA. This sample has roughly 150,000 clones, with 82% found just once.

The clonotype originates from a woman over 75 with active or convalescent COVID-19. The chain joins TRBV9 to TRBJ1-6; 7 bases are shared with TRBD1. Sequencing was carried out using peripheral blood. DNA of the CDR3: TGTGCCAGCAGCGCAACACAGGGGAGGAATTCACCCCTCCACTTT. As protein: CASSATQGRNSPLHF.